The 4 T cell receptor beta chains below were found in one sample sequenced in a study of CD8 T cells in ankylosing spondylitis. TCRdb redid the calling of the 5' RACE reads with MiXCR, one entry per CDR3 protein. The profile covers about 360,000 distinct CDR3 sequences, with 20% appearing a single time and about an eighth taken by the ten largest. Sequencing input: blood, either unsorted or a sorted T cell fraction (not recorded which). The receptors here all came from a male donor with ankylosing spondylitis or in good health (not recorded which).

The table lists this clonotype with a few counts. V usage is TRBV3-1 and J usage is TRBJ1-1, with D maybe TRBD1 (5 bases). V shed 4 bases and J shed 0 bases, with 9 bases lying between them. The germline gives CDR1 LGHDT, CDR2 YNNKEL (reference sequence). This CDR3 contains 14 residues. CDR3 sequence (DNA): TGTGCCAGCAGCCCGGCGACAGTGAACACTGAAGCTTTCTTT. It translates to CASSPATVNTEAFF.

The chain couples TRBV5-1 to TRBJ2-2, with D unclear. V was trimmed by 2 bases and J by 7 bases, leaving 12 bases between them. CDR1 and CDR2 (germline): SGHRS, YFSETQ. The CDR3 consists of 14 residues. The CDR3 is CASSFGQVVGELFF. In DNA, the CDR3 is TGCGCCAGCAGCTTCGGGCAGGTGGTCGGGGAGCTGTTTTTT.

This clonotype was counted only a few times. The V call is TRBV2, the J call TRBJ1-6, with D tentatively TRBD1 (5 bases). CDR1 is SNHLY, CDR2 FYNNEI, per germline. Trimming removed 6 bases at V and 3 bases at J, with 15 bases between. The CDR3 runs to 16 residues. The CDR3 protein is CASRASGDGYNSPLHF. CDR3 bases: TGTGCCAGCAGAGCCTCCGGGGACGGCTATAATTCACCCCTCCACTTT.

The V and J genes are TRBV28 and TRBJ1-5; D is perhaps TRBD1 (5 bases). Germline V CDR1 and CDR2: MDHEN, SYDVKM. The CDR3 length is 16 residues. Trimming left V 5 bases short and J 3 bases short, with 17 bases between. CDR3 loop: CASSHETGRNNQPQHF. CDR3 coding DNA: TGTGCCAGCAGTCACGAAACGGGACGGAACAATCAGCCCCAGCATTTT.